This T cell receptor beta chain came from a study of glioma-infiltrating T cells. Overall study findings and caveats: Only very few CDR3 sequences appeared in both tissue and blood.

The ends lost 2 bases at V and 7 bases at J; junction bases unmatched: 10. The V gene's germline CDR1 is MDHEN and CDR2 SYDVKM. The CDR3 sequence is 15 residues long. Amplification of TCR alpha and beta CDR3 regions from RNA used iRepertoire nested multiplex PCR. One-step reverse transcription and amplification started from approximately 100-400 ng of tissue mRNA or PBMC total RNA. Each CDR3 protein gets one entry after TCRdb re-called the multiplex PCR reads with MiXCR. The sample yields under 150,000 distinct CDR3 sequences, about 25% seen once. This clonotype was picked up one time. Its matching antigen is unknown.

The specimen was glioma tissue, nonneoplastic brain tissue, or PBMCs (not recorded which). The chain carries TRBV28 and TRBJ2-7, with 8 bases that match TRBD2. The TCR comes from a human donor with low-grade glioma or glioblastoma, undergoing nonglioma brain surgery, or in good health (not recorded which). The CDR3 spells CASSLVGGALNEQYV. The CDR3 DNA is TGTGCCAGCAGTTTAGTCGGGGGGGCCCTAAATGAGCAGTACGTC.